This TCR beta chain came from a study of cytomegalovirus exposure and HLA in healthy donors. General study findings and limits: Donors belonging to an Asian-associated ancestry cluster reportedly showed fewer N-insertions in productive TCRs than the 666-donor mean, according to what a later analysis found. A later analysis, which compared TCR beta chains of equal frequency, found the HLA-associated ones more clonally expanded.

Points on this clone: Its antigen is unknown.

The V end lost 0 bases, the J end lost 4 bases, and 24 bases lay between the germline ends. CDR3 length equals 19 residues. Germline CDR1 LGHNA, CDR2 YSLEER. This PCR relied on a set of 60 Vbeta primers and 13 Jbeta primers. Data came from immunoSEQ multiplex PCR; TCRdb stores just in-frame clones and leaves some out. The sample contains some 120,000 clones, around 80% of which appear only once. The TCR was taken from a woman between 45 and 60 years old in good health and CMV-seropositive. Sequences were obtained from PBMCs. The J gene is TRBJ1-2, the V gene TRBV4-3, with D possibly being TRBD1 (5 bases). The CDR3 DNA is TGCGCCAGCAGCCAAGACCGTTGGGGCACCCGATCCCTGGCCTATGGCTACACCTTC. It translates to CASSQDRWGTRSLAYGYTF.